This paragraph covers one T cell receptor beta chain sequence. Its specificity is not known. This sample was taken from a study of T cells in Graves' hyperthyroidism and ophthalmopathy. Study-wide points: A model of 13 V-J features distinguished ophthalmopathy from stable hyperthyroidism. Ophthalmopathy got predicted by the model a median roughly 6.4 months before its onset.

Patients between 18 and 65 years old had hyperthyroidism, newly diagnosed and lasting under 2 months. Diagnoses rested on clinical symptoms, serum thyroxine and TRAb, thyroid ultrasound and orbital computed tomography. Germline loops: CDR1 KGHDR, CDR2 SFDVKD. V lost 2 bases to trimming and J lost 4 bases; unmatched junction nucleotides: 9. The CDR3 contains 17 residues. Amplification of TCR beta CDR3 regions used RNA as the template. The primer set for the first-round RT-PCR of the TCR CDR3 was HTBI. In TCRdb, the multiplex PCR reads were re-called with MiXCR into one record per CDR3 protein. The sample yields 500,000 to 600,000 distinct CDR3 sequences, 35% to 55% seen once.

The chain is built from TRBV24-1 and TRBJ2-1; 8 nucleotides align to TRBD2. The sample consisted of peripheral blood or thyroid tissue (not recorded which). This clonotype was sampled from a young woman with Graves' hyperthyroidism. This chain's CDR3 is CATSDSPGVAGYNEQFF. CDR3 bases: TGTGCCACCAGTGATTCACCCGGGGTAGCGGGGTACAATGAGCAGTTCTTC.